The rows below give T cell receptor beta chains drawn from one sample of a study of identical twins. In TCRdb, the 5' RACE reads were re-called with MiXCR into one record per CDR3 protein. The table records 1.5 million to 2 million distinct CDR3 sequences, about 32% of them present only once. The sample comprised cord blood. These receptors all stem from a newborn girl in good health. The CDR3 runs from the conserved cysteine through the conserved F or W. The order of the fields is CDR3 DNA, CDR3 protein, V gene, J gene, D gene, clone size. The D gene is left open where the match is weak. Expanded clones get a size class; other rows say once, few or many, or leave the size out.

cdr3_nt: TGTGCCAGCACTCGTGGGAGGGTCCGGTACAATGAGCAGTTCTTC
cdr3_aa: CASTRGRVRYNEQFF
v_call: TRBV5-6
j_call: TRBJ2-1
d_call: TRBD2
clone_size: .

cdr3_nt: TGTGCCAGCAGCCAATCTTCCAGCGGGGGGGCCGTCCCAGATACGCAGTATTTT
cdr3_aa: CASSQSSSGGAVPDTQYF
v_call: TRBV4-2
j_call: TRBJ2-3
d_call: TRBD2
clone_size: few

cdr3_nt: TGCGCCAGCAGCCAAGGGGGGACAGGTTACAATCAGCCCCAGCATTTT
cdr3_aa: CASSQGGTGYNQPQHF
v_call: TRBV4-1
j_call: TRBJ1-5
d_call: TRBD1
clone_size: .

cdr3_nt: TGTGCCACCAGTGATTCTGGACAGCCTTACTATGGCTACACCTTC
cdr3_aa: CATSDSGQPYYGYTF
v_call: TRBV24-1
j_call: TRBJ1-2
d_call: .
clone_size: few

cdr3_nt: TGTGCCAGCAGTGACAAGAGCGTCTCCTACAATGAGCAGTACTTC
cdr3_aa: CASSDKSVSYNEQYF
v_call: TRBV2
j_call: TRBJ2-7
d_call: .
clone_size: .

cdr3_nt: TGTGCTAGTGGTTTGCCAGCGGCTAGCGGGAGCAAATCCTCCTACAATGAGCAGTACTTC
cdr3_aa: CASGLPAASGSKSSYNEQYF
v_call: TRBV12-5
j_call: TRBJ2-7
d_call: TRBD2
clone_size: .

cdr3_nt: TGTGCCAGCAGCTCCCACTATACGGGACTCATGAACACTGAAGCTTTCTTT
cdr3_aa: CASSSHYTGLMNTEAFF
v_call: TRBV11-2
j_call: TRBJ1-1
d_call: .
clone_size: .

cdr3_nt: TGTGCCAGCAGCCAAGATCTCCAGGGGAGGACTGAAGCTTTCTTT
cdr3_aa: CASSQDLQGRTEAFF
v_call: TRBV14
j_call: TRBJ1-1
d_call: .
clone_size: .

cdr3_nt: TGCGCCAGCAGCTTGGCCAGGACTCCGAACACTGAAGCTTTCTTT
cdr3_aa: CASSLARTPNTEAFF
v_call: TRBV5-1
j_call: TRBJ1-1
d_call: .
clone_size: few

cdr3_nt: TGCAGTGCTGAGAGGGGCGGCTACGAGCAGTACTTC
cdr3_aa: CSAERGGYEQYF
v_call: TRBV20-1
j_call: TRBJ2-7
d_call: .
clone_size: few

cdr3_nt: TGCAGCGTTGAAGATAGGAGGCGGTACAATGAGCAGTACTTC
cdr3_aa: CSVEDRRRYNEQYF
v_call: TRBV29-1
j_call: TRBJ2-7
d_call: .
clone_size: .

cdr3_nt: TGTGCCAGCAGTTACCACCTCGACGGGAGGGGATCCTACAATGAGCAGTTCTTC
cdr3_aa: CASSYHLDGRGSYNEQFF
v_call: TRBV6-5
j_call: TRBJ2-1
d_call: TRBD2
clone_size: few

cdr3_nt: TGCGCCAGCAGCCCCCGGACTAGCGGGGATATAGGAGGAGCCAAAAACATTCAGTACTTC
cdr3_aa: CASSPRTSGDIGGAKNIQYF
v_call: TRBV5-1
j_call: TRBJ2-4
d_call: TRBD2
clone_size: .

cdr3_nt: TGCAGTGCTAGAGCATACCGGGACAGCTTTAATGAAAAACTGTTTTTT
cdr3_aa: CSARAYRDSFNEKLFF
v_call: TRBV20-1
j_call: TRBJ1-4
d_call: TRBD1
clone_size: few

cdr3_nt: TGTGCCAGCAGCTTGGGCGGGCGATACAGGGGGCAGACTAATGAAAAACTGTTTTTT
cdr3_aa: CASSLGGRYRGQTNEKLFF
v_call: TRBV7-2
j_call: TRBJ1-4
d_call: TRBD1
clone_size: .

cdr3_nt: TGCAGCGTCCAAAGCGGGGGGCGGACCGGGGAGCTGTTTTTT
cdr3_aa: CSVQSGGRTGELFF
v_call: TRBV29-1
j_call: TRBJ2-2
d_call: TRBD2
clone_size: .

cdr3_nt: TGTGCCAGCAGCTTGGTAGTGGCCAATGAGCAGTTCTTC
cdr3_aa: CASSLVVANEQFF
v_call: TRBV5-5
j_call: TRBJ2-1
d_call: .
clone_size: .

cdr3_nt: TGTGCCAGCAGTCCTTGGGGGAGAAGGAATGAGCAGTTCTTC
cdr3_aa: CASSPWGRRNEQFF
v_call: TRBV12-3/TRBV12-4
j_call: TRBJ2-1
d_call: .
clone_size: .

cdr3_nt: TGTGCCAGCTCGCCTATTACAGGGGTCACCTACAATGAGCAGTACTTC
cdr3_aa: CASSPITGVTYNEQYF
v_call: TRBV18
j_call: TRBJ2-5
d_call: TRBD1
clone_size: .

cdr3_nt: TGTGCCAGCAGTCGAGGGCCCGGGTACAATGAGCAGTTCTTC
cdr3_aa: CASSRGPGYNEQFF
v_call: TRBV28
j_call: TRBJ2-1
d_call: .
clone_size: few

cdr3_nt: TGTGCCAGCAGTTATATTCAAAACAGGGAGGGAGAGCAGTACTTC
cdr3_aa: CASSYIQNREGEQYF
v_call: TRBV12-3/TRBV12-4
j_call: TRBJ2-7
d_call: .
clone_size: .

cdr3_nt: TGTGCCAGCGGACCGGGACGGGACGAGCAGTACTTC
cdr3_aa: CASGPGRDEQYF
v_call: TRBV28
j_call: TRBJ2-7
d_call: .
clone_size: once

cdr3_nt: TGTGCCAGCAGTGAAGTATTGGGGGGCGCCTATGGCTACACCTTC
cdr3_aa: CASSEVLGGAYGYTF
v_call: TRBV6-1
j_call: TRBJ1-2
d_call: .
clone_size: few

cdr3_nt: TGCAGTGCGCCTCCCGGGACAGGGGGCTACGAGCAGTACTTC
cdr3_aa: CSAPPGTGGYEQYF
v_call: TRBV20-1
j_call: TRBJ2-7
d_call: TRBD1
clone_size: .

cdr3_nt: TGTGCCAGCAGTTTACAGACAGGAGATAATTCACCCCTCCACTTT
cdr3_aa: CASSLQTGDNSPLHF
v_call: TRBV27
j_call: TRBJ1-6
d_call: .
clone_size: few

cdr3_nt: TGCAGCGTTTATGGCCGCCAGGGGGCTAACTATGGCTACACCTTC
cdr3_aa: CSVYGRQGANYGYTF
v_call: TRBV29-1
j_call: TRBJ1-2
d_call: TRBD1
clone_size: few

cdr3_nt: TGCGCCAGCAGCTTGGACAGGACTCCTAGCAATCGACAGTTCTTC
cdr3_aa: CASSLDRTPSNRQFF
v_call: TRBV5-1
j_call: TRBJ2-1
d_call: .
clone_size: .

cdr3_nt: TGTGCCAGCAGCTCAGGACTAGAGGCTAGCTCCTACAATGAGCAGTTCTTC
cdr3_aa: CASSSGLEASSYNEQFF
v_call: TRBV7-2
j_call: TRBJ2-1
d_call: TRBD2
clone_size: few

cdr3_nt: TGCGCCAGCAGCCAAGCCGGACTAGCGGGAGCTTACAATGAGCAGTTCTTC
cdr3_aa: CASSQAGLAGAYNEQFF
v_call: TRBV4-1
j_call: TRBJ2-1
d_call: TRBD2
clone_size: many

cdr3_nt: TGTGCCAGCACCCCAAGGAGGAGGATCTACGAGCAGTACTTC
cdr3_aa: CASTPRRRIYEQYF
v_call: TRBV12-3/TRBV12-4
j_call: TRBJ2-7
d_call: .
clone_size: few

cdr3_nt: TGTGCCAGCAGCTTAGTCCTCCGAGTCCGGGACAGGGGGCGAGGCTACACCTTC
cdr3_aa: CASSLVLRVRDRGRGYTF
v_call: TRBV11-2
j_call: TRBJ1-2
d_call: TRBD1
clone_size: few

cdr3_nt: TGTGCCAGCAGCCAAGTAGACGAGACCCAGTACTTC
cdr3_aa: CASSQVDETQYF
v_call: TRBV3-1
j_call: TRBJ2-5
d_call: .
clone_size: .

cdr3_nt: TGTGCCAGCAGCCACAGGGGGCGAAACACTGAAGCTTTCTTT
cdr3_aa: CASSHRGRNTEAFF
v_call: TRBV14
j_call: TRBJ1-1
d_call: TRBD1
clone_size: few

cdr3_nt: TGCGCCAGCAGCTTACAGGGTGGCGGTGAAAAACTGTTTTTT
cdr3_aa: CASSLQGGGEKLFF
v_call: TRBV3-1
j_call: TRBJ1-4
d_call: .
clone_size: many

cdr3_nt: TGTGCCATCAGTGGCGGTGGAGCCGAAAACATTCAGTACTTC
cdr3_aa: CAISGGGAENIQYF
v_call: TRBV10-3
j_call: TRBJ2-4
d_call: .
clone_size: .

cdr3_nt: TGCAGCGTTGTCAGCTTTATGAACACTGAAGCTTTCTTT
cdr3_aa: CSVVSFMNTEAFF
v_call: TRBV29-1
j_call: TRBJ1-1
d_call: .
clone_size: few

cdr3_nt: TGTGCCAGCAGCAGGAACTCCGGGACTAGCGGGAGTGGGTTCCAAGAGACCCAGTACTTC
cdr3_aa: CASSRNSGTSGSGFQETQYF
v_call: TRBV27
j_call: TRBJ2-5
d_call: TRBD2
clone_size: .

cdr3_nt: TGTGCCAGCAGCGTATCCGGGACAGGGGGTGAAAAACTGTTTTTT
cdr3_aa: CASSVSGTGGEKLFF
v_call: TRBV9
j_call: TRBJ1-4
d_call: TRBD1
clone_size: .

cdr3_nt: TGTGCCAGCAGCTTTAGCGGGAGGAGGGAAGATACGCAGTATTTT
cdr3_aa: CASSFSGRREDTQYF
v_call: TRBV7-2
j_call: TRBJ2-3
d_call: TRBD2
clone_size: few

cdr3_nt: TGTGCCAGCACCCCCGACATTAACTATGGCTACACCTTC
cdr3_aa: CASTPDINYGYTF
v_call: TRBV6-5
j_call: TRBJ1-2
d_call: .
clone_size: few